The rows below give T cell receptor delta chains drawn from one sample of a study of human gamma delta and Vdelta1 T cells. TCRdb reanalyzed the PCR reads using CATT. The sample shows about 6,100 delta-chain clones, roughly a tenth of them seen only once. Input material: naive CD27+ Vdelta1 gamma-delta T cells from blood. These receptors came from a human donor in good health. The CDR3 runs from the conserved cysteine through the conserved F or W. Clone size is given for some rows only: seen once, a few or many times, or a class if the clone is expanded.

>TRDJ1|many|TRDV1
CALGEWAYSRGKRSDKLIF
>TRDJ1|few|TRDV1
CALGEGFYTRPGGYPKNKLIF
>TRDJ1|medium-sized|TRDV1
CALGDSLSLYHKLIF
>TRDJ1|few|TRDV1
CALGERSRYPGGIQYTDKLIF
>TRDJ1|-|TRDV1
CALGELRASPRRGGILRSQLIF
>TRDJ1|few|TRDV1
CALRPRHHSPPWGKSTDKLIF
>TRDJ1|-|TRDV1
CALGEGRLWGIDKLIF
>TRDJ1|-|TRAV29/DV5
CAPLWGIHRGLIF
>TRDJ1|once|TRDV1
CALGELHLFLRTGGYRLTDKPIF
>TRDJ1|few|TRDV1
CALGVHIATAYPPKLIF
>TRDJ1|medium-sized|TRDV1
CALGEKSKRPYWGLNTDKLIF